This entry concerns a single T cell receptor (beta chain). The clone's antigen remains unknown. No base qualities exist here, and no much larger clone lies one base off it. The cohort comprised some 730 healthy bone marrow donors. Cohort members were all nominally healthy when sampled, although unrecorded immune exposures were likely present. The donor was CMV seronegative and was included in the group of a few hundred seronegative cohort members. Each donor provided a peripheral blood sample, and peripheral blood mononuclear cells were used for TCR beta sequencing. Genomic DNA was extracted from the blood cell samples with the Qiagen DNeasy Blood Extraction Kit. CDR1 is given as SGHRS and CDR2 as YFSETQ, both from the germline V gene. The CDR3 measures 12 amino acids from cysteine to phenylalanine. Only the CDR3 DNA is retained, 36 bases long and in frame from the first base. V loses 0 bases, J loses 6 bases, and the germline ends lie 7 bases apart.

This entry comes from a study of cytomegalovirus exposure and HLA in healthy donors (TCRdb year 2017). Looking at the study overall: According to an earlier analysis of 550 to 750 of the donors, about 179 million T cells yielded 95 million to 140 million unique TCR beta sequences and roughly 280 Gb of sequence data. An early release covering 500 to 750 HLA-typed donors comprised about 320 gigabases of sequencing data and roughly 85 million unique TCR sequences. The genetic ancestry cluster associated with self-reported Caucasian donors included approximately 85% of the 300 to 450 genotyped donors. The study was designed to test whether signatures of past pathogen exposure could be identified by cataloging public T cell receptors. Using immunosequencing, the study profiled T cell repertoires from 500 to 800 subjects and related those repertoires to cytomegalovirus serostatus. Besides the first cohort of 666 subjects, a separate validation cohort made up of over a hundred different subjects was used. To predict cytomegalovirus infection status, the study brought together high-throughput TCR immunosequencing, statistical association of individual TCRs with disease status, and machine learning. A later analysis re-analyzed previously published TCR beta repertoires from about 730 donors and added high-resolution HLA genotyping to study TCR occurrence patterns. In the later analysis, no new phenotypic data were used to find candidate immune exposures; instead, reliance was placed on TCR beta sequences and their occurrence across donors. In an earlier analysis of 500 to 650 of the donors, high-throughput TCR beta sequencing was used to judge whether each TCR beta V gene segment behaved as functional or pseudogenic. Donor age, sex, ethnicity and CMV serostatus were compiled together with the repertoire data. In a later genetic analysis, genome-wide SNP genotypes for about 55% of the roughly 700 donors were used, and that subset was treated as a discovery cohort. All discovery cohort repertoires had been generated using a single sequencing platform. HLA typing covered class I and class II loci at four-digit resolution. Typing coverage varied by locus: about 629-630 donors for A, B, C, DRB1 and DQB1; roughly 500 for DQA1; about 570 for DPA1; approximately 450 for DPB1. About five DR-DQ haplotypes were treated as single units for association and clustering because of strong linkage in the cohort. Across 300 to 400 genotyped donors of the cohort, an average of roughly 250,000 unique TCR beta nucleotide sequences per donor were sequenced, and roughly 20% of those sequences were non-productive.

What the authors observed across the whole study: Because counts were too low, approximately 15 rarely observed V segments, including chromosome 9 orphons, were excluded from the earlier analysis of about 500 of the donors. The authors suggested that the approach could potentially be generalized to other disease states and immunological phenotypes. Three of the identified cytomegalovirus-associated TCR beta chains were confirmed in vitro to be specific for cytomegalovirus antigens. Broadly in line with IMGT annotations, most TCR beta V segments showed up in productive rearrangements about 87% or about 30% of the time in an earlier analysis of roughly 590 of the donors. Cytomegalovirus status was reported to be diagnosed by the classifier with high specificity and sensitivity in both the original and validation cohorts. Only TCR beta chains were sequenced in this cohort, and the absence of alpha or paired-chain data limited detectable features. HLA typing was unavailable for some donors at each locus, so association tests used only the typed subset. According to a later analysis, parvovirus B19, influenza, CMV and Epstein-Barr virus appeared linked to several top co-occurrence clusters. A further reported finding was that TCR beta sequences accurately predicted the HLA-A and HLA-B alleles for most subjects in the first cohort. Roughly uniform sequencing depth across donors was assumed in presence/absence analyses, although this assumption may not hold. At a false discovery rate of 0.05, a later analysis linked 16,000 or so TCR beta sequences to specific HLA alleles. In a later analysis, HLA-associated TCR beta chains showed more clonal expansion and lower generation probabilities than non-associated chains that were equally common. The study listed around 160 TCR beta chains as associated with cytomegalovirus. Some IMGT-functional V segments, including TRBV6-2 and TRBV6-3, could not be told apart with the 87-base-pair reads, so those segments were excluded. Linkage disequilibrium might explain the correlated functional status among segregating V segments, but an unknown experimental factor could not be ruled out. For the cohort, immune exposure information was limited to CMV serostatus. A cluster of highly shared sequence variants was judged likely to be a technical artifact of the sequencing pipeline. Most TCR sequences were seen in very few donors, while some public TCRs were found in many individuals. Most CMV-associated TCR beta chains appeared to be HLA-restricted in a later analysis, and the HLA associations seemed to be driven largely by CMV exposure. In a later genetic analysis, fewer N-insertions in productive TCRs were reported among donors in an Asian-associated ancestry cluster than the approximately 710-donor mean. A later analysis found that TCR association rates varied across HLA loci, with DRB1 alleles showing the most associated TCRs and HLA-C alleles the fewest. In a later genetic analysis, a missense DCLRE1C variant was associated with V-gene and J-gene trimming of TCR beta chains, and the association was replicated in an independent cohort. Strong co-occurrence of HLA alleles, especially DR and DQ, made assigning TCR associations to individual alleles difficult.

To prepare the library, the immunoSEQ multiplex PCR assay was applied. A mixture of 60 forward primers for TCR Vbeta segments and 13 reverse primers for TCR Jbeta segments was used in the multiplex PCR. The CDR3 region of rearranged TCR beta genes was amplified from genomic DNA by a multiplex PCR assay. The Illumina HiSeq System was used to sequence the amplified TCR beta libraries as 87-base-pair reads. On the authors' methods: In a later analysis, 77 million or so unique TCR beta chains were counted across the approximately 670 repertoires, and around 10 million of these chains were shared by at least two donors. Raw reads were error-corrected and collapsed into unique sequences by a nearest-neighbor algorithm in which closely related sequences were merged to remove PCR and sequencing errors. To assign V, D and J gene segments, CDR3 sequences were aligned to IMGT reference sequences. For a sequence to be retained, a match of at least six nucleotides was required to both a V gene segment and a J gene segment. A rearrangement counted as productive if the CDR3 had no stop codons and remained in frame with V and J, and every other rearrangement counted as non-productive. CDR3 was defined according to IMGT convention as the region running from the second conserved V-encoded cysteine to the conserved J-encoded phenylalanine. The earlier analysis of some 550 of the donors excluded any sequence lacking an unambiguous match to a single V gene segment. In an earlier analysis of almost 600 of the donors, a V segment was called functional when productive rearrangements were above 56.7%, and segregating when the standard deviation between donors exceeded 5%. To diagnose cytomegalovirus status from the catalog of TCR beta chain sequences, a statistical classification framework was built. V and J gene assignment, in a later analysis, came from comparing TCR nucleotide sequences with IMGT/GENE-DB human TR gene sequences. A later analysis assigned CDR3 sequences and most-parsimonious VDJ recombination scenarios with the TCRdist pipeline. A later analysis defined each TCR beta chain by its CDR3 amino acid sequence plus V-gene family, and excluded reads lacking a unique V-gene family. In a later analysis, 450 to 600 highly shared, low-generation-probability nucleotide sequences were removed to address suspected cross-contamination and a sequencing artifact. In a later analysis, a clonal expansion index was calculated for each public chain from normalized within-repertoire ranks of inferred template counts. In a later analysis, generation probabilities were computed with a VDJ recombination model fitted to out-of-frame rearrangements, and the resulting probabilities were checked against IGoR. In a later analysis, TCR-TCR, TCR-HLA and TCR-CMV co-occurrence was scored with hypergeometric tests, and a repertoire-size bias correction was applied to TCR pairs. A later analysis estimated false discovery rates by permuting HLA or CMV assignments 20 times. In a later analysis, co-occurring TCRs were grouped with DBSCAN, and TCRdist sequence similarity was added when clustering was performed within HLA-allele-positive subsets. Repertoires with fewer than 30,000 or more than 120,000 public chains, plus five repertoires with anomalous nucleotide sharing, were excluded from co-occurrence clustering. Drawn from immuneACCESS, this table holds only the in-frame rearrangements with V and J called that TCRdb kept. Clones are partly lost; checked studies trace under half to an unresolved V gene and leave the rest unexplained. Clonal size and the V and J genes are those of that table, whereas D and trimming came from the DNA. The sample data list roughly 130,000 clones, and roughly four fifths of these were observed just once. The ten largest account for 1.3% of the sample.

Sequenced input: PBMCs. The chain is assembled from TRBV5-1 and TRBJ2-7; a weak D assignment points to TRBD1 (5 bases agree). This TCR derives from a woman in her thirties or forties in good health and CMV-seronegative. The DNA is TGCGCCAGCAGCTTGGTAGGGGCCGAGCAGTACTTC. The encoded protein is CASSLVGAEQYF.